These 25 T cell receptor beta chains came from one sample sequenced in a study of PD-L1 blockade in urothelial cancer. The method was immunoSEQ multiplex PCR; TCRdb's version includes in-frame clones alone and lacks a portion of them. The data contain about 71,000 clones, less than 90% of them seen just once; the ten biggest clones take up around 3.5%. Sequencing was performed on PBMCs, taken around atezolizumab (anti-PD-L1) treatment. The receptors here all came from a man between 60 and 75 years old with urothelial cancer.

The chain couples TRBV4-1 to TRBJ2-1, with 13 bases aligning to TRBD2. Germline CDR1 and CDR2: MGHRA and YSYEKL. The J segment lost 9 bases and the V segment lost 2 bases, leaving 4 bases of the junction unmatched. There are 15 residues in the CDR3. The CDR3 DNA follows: TGCGCCAGCAGCCAACCGACTAGCGGGAGGTCTGAGCAGTTCTTC. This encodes CASSQPTSGRSEQFF.

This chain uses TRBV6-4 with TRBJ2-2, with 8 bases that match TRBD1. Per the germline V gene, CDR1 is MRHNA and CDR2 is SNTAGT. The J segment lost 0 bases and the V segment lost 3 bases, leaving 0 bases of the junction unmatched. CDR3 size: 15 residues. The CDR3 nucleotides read TGTGCCAGCAGTGAACAGGGGGCGAACACCGGGGAGCTGTTTTTT. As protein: CASSEQGANTGELFF.

CDR3 amino acids: CASSIQGGLYGYTF. CDR3 DNA sequence: TGTGCCAGTAGTATACAGGGCGGTCTCTATGGCTACACCTTC. The chain combines TRBV19 with TRBJ1-2; D possibly corresponds to TRBD1 (5 bases). The CDR3 is made up of 14 amino acids. The germline CDR1 and CDR2 sequences are LNHDA and SQIVND (reference sequence). V dropped 2 bases and J dropped 4 bases, with 11 bases sitting between them.

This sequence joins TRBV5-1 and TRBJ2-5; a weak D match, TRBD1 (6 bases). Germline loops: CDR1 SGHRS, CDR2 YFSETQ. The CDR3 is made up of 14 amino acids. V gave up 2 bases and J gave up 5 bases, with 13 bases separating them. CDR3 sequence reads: CASSLSVTGETQYF. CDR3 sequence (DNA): TGCGCCAGCAGCTTAAGCGTAACAGGGGAGACCCAGTACTTC.

Here the CDR3 DNA reads TGTGCCAGCAGCTCGGGACTCACCACAGATACGCAGTATTTT. Protein sequence: CASSSGLTTDTQYF. V is TRBV5-4 and J is TRBJ2-3; maybe TRBD2 (6 bases). V was trimmed by 3 bases and J by 2 bases, leaving 10 bases between them. CDR1 and CDR2 (germline): SGHNT, YYREEE (reference sequence). This CDR3 has 14 residues.

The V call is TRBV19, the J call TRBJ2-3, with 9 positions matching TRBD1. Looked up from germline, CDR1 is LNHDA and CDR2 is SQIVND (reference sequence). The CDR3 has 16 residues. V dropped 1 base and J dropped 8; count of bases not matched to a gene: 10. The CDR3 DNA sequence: TGTGCCAGTAGTATAGGGTCACAGGGGGCGAGCTCTACGCAGTATTTT. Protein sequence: CASSIGSQGASSTQYF.

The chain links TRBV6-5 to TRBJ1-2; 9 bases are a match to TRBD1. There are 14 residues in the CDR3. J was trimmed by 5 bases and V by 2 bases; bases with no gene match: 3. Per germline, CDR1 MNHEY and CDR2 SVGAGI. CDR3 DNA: TGTGCCAGCAGTTACGGGGGGACAGGGTATGGCTACACCTTC. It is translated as CASSYGGTGYGYTF.

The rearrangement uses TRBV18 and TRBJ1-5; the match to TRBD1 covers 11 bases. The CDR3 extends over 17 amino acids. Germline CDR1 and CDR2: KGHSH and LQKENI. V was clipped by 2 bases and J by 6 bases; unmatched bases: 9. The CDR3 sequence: CASSPAGTGGRGQPQHF. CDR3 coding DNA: TGTGCCAGCTCACCAGCCGGGACAGGGGGGAGAGGTCAGCCCCAGCATTTT.

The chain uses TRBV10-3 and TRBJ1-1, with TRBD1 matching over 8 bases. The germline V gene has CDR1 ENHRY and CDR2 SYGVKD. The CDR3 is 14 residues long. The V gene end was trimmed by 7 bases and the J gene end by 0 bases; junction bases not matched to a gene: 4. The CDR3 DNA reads TGTGCCATCACGCCGACAGGGGTGAACACTGAAGCTTTCTTT. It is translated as CAITPTGVNTEAFF.

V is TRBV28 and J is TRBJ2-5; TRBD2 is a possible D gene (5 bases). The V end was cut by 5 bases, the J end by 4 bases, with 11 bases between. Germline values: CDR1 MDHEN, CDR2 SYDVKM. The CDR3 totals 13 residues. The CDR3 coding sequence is TGTGCCAGCAGTGATCCGGGAATAGAGACCCAGTACTTC. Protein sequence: CASSDPGIETQYF.

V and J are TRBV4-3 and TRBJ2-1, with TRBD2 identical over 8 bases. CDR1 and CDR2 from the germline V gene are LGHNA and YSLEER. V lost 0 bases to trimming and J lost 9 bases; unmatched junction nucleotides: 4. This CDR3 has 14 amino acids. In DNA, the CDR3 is TGCGCCAGCAGCCAAGATGGACTAGCAGGTGAGCAGTTCTTC. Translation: CASSQDGLAGEQFF.

The CDR3 is CASSSERFQFF. The CDR3, as DNA: TGTGCCAGCAGTTCAGAGCGGTTCCAGTTCTTC. The chain employs TRBV2 and TRBJ2-1; D may be TRBD2 (5 bases). Germline CDR1 is SNHLY and CDR2 is FYNNEI. Trimming stripped 5 bases from V and 13 bases from J, with 12 bases between. The CDR3 is made up of 11 amino acids.

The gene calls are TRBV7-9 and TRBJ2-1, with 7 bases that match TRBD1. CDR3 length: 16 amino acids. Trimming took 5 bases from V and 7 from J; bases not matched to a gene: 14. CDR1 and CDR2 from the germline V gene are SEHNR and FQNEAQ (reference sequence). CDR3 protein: CASSPQFVTGKNEQFF. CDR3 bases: TGTGCCAGCAGCCCCCAGTTTGTGACAGGGAAGAATGAGCAGTTCTTC.

Here the CDR3 reads CASSVELAGRGNYGYTF. The CDR3 nucleotides read TGTGCCAGCAGCGTAGAACTAGCGGGCAGGGGGAACTATGGCTACACCTTC. V usage is TRBV9 and J usage is TRBJ1-2, with 7 bases matching TRBD1. CDR1 and CDR2 (germline): SGDLS, YYNGEE. The ends lost 0 bases at V and 2 bases at J; junction bases unmatched: 10. This CDR3 is 17 amino acids long.

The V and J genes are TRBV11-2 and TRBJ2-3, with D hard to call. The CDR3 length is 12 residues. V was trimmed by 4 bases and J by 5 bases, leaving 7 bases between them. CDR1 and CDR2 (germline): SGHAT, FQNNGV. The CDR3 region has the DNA TGTGCCAGCAGCTCACAGAGAGATACGCAGTATTTT. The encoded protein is CASSSQRDTQYF. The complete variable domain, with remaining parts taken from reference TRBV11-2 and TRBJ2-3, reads EAGVAQSPRYKIIEKRQSVAFWCNPISGHATLYWYQQILGQGPKLLIQFQNNGVVDDSQLPKDRFSAERLKGVDSTLKIQPAKLEDSAVYLCASSSQRDTQYFGPGTRLTVL.

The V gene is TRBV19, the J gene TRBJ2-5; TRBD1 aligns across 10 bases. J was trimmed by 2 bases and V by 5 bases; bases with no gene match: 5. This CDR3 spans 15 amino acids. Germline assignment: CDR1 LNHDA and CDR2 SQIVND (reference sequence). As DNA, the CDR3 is TGTGCCAGTAGTCCCAGGACAGGGGGGCAAGAGACCCAGTACTTC. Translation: CASSPRTGGQETQYF.

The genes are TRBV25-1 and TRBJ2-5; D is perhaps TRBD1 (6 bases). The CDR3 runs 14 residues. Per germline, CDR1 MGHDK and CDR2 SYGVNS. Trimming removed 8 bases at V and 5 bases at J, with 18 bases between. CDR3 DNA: TGTGCCAGCCTCGGGGCAGGGGCAGGGGAGACCCAGTACTTC. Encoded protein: CASLGAGAGETQYF.

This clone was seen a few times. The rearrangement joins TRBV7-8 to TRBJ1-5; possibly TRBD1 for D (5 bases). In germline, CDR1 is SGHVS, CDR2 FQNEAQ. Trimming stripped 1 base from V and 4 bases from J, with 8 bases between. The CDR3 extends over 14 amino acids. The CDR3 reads CASSLGTGNQPQHF. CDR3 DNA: TGTGCCAGCAGCTTAGGAACAGGTAATCAGCCCCAGCATTTT.

This CDR3 is CASSQEDYGYTF. The DNA for the CDR3 is TGTGCCAGCAGCCAGGAGGACTATGGCTACACCTTC. This chain uses TRBV7-9 with TRBJ1-2; D not certain. V shed 5 bases and J shed 3 bases, with 7 bases lying between them. CDR1 is SEHNR and CDR2 is FQNEAQ in the germline V gene (reference sequence). The CDR3 is 12 amino acids.

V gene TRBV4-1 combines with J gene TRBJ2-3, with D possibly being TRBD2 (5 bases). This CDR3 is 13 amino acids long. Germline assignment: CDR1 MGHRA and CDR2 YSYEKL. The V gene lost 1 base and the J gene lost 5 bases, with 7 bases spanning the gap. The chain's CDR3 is CASSQVRGDTQYF. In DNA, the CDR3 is TGCGCCAGCAGCCAAGTCCGGGGAGATACGCAGTATTTT.

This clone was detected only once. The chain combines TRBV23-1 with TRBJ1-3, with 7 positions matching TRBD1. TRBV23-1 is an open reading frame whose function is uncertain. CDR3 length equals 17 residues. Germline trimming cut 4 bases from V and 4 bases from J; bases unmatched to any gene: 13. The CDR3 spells CASSLPGGEVFGNTIYF. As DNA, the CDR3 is TGCGCCAGCAGTCTACCAGGGGGAGAGGTTTTCGGAAACACCATATATTTT.

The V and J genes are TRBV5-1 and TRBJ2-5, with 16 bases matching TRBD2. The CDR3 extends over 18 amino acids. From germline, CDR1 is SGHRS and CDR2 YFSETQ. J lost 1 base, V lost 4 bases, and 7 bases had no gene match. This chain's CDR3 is CASSPGLAGGPVQETQYF. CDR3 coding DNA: TGCGCCAGCAGCCCGGGACTAGCGGGAGGGCCGGTCCAAGAGACCCAGTACTTC.

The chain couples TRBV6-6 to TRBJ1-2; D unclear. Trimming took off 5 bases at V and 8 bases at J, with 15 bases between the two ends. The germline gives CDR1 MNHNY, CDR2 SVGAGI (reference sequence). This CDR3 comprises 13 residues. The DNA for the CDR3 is TGTGCCAGCAGTAGCCTCCGCGGGTCGGGCTACACCTTC. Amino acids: CASSSLRGSGYTF.

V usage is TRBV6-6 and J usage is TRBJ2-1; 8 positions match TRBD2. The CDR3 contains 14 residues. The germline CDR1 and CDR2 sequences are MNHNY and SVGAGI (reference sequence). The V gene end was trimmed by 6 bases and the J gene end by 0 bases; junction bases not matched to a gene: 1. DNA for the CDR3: TGTGCCAGCAGCCGGGGGGGCTCCTACAATGAGCAGTTCTTC. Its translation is CASSRGGSYNEQFF.

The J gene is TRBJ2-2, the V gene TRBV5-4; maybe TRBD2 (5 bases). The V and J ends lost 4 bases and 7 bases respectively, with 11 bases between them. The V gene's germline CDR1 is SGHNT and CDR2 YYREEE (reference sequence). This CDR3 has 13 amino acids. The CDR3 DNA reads TGTGCCAGCAGCCCTGAGGGAATCGGGGAGCTGTTTTTT. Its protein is CASSPEGIGELFF.